The 22 T cell receptor beta chains listed next were all sequenced from one sample in a study of CD8 T cells in ankylosing spondylitis (dated by TCRdb to the late 2010s). Library construction relied on 5' RACE. Sequenced on an Illumina HiSeq 2500. Using fastp at Q25 and MiXCR, TCRdb reprocessed the public reads and kept productive beta chains. Entries are consolidated by CDR3 protein sequence, retaining the most common genes and DNA. The sample table lists about 92,000 distinct CDR3 sequences, 8.8% of them with a count of one. The top ten clonotypes cover over 4.5% of the sample. Material for sequencing was blood, either unsorted or a sorted T cell fraction (not recorded which). The receptors here all came from a male donor with ankylosing spondylitis or in good health (not recorded which).

At least ten counts were recorded for this clonotype. This chain connects TRBV9 to TRBJ2-7, with no clear D. Trimming removed 0 bases from V and 3 bases from J, with 10 bases in between. The CDR3 loop spans 14 amino acids. Germline CDR1 is SGDLS and CDR2 is YYNGEE. The CDR3 DNA is TGTGCCAGCAGCGTAGGCCACCAAAACTACGAGCAGTACTTC. Amino acid sequence: CASSVGHQNYEQYF.

The chain has TRBV3-1 and TRBJ2-1, with TRBD1 matching 7 bases. The trim removed 3 bases at V and 4 bases at J, leaving 6 bases unmatched. This CDR3 region has 15 residues. CDR1 LGHDT and CDR2 YNNKEL come from the germline V gene (reference sequence). CDR3 bases: TGTGCCAGCAGCCAGATACAGGGGCCATACAATGAGCAGTTCTTC. Residues: CASSQIQGPYNEQFF.

This clonotype occurred many times. The rearrangement joins TRBV7-3 to TRBJ2-5, with 7 bases lining up with TRBD1. The germline V gene encodes CDR1 SGHTA and CDR2 FQGTGA. Trimming cost V 3 bases and J 2 bases; bases outside gene matches: 0. This CDR3 has 13 amino acids. The DNA for the CDR3 is TGTGCCAGCAGCTTGGACAGGCAAGAGACCCAGTACTTC. Amino acids: CASSLDRQETQYF.

The table lists this clonotype with many counts. V gene TRBV5-1 combines with J gene TRBJ1-4; D call uncertain. CDR3 length equals 15 residues. The germline gives CDR1 SGHRS, CDR2 YFSETQ. Trimming pared 1 base from V and 1 base from J, leaving 8 bases between. This CDR3 is CASSLTSRTNEKLFF. The CDR3 region has the DNA TGCGCCAGCAGCTTGACAAGTCGAACTAATGAAAAACTGTTTTTT.

The CDR3 DNA follows: TGTGCCAGCAGTTCCTGGACAGGGGGCGGCACCGGGGAGCTGTTTTTT. Its translation: CASSSWTGGGTGELFF. The J gene is TRBJ2-2, the V gene TRBV12-3 or TRBV12-4; 11 positions match TRBD1. The CDR3 is made up of 16 amino acids. Losses at the gene ends were 4 bases for V and 4 bases for J; bases not matched to a gene: 5.

This clonotype appeared many times. The chain has TRBV3-1 and TRBJ2-7; D call uncertain. Trimming left V 4 bases short and J 6 bases short, with 10 bases between. CDR1 and CDR2 from the germline V gene are LGHDT and YNNKEL (reference sequence). CDR3 length: 12 amino acids. The CDR3 DNA sequence: TGTGCCAGCAGCCCCAGCATCGGCGAGCAGTACTTC. This sequence encodes CASSPSIGEQYF.

This clonotype was picked up many times. The rearrangement uses TRBV20-1 and TRBJ2-3; 9 bases line up with TRBD2. Germline loops: CDR1 DFQATT, CDR2 SNEGSKA (reference sequence). There are 16 residues in the CDR3. J was trimmed by 2 bases and V by 5 bases; bases with no gene match: 11. The CDR3 loop is CSAPISSGGYTDTQYF. The CDR3 region has the DNA TGCAGTGCTCCTATAAGTAGCGGGGGATACACAGATACGCAGTATTTT.

This clonotype was found many times. V gene TRBV9 combines with J gene TRBJ2-3, with 12 bases fitting TRBD2. Per germline, CDR1 SGDLS and CDR2 YYNGEE. V shed 4 bases, J shed 4 bases, and the junction held 7 bases outside the gene matches. CDR3 size: 16 residues. CDR3 residues: CASSTRTSGDADTQYF. The CDR3 DNA sequence: TGTGCCAGCAGCACTCGGACTAGCGGGGACGCAGATACGCAGTATTTT.

There are many counts of this clonotype. V and J are TRBV9 and TRBJ2-2; weak D call: TRBD1 (6 bases). V was trimmed by 0 bases and J by 6 bases, leaving 15 bases between them. CDR1 SGDLS and CDR2 YYNGEE come from the germline V gene. CDR3 size: 16 residues. The CDR3 spells CASSVAWDTPPGELFF. The CDR3 coding sequence is TGTGCCAGCAGCGTAGCTTGGGACACCCCACCCGGGGAGCTGTTTTTT.

This clonotype has a count of ten or more. This sequence joins TRBV5-1 and TRBJ2-1; TRBD2 matches at 12 bases. Trimming at V came to 2 bases and at J to 8 bases, leaving 5 bases not matched to a gene. CDR1 SGHRS and CDR2 YFSETQ come from the germline V gene. The CDR3 spans 15 residues. CDR3 protein: CASSFLAGGLDEQFF. The DNA for the CDR3 is TGCGCCAGCAGCTTTCTAGCGGGGGGGCTGGATGAGCAGTTCTTC.

This clonotype has a count of ten or more. The rearrangement links TRBV5-1 to TRBJ1-5; weak D call: TRBD1 (5 bases). There are 13 residues in the CDR3. The V end lost 0 bases, the J end lost 11 bases, and 12 bases lay between the germline ends. Germline CDR1 and CDR2: SGHRS and YFSETQ. The chain's CDR3 is CASSLAGTGTQHF. DNA of the CDR3: TGCGCCAGCAGCTTGGCTGGGACCGGGACCCAGCATTTT.

This clonotype has ten or more counts. The J gene is TRBJ2-1, the V gene TRBV5-1; 9 bases are shared with TRBD2. V gave up 0 bases and J gave up 8 bases; unmatched junction bases: 6. This CDR3 region has 15 residues. Germline-derived CDR1 and CDR2 are SGHRS and YFSETQ. Here the CDR3 reads CASSLDGGGADEQFF. The CDR3 coding sequence is TGCGCCAGCAGCTTGGACGGCGGGGGGGCCGATGAGCAGTTCTTC.

This clonotype was observed many times. The DNA for the CDR3 is TGCAGCGTTGAAGATCCGTGGGCCCTAGGGTTCTTC. This codes for CSVEDPWALGFF. The rearrangement joins TRBV29-1 to TRBJ2-1, with D unclear. V shed 0 bases and J shed 15 bases, with 15 bases lying between them. CDR3 size: 12 residues. Germline V gives CDR1 SQVTM, CDR2 ANQGSEA.

This clonotype has a count of ten or more. This chain links TRBV5-1 with TRBJ2-3, with D hard to call. Trimming pared 0 bases from V and 5 bases from J, leaving 13 bases between. The CDR3 spans 15 residues. Germline V gene lookup returns CDR1 SGHRS and CDR2 YFSETQ. CDR3 sequence reads: CASSLVGQGEDTQYF. The DNA for the CDR3 is TGCGCCAGCAGCTTGGTCGGCCAAGGCGAAGATACGCAGTATTTT.

This clonotype was picked up a small number of times. The chain carries TRBV7-9 and TRBJ2-7; D unresolved. The CDR3 runs to 12 residues. The V gene's germline CDR1 is SEHNR and CDR2 FQNEAQ (reference sequence). Trimming shortened V by 5 bases and J by 7 bases, and 12 bases separated the two germline ends. DNA of the CDR3: TGTGCCAGCAGCACCATGTCTCTTGAGCAGTACTTC. Protein product: CASSTMSLEQYF.

The chain joins TRBV19 to TRBJ1-1; tentative D call: TRBD1 (5 bases). From germline, CDR1 is LNHDA and CDR2 SQIVND (reference sequence). The CDR3 has 13 residues. The CDR3 DNA sequence: TGTGCGACTGGGGCAGGGATCGGGTCTGAAGCTTTCTTT. Its translation: CATGAGIGSEAFF. Using reference TRBV19 and TRBJ1-1 for the parts outside the CDR3, the full variable domain is DGGITQSPKYLFRKEGQNVTLSCEQNLNHDAMYWYRQDPGQGLRLIYYSQIVNDFQKGDIAEGYSVSREKKESFPLTVTSAQKNPTAFYLCATGAGIGSEAFFGQGTRLTVV.

This chain connects TRBV5-1 to TRBJ2-7; D is undetermined. This CDR3 comprises 16 residues. Trimming cost V 0 bases and J 0 bases, with 13 bases left between them. In germline, CDR1 is SGHRS, CDR2 YFSETQ. CDR3 region: CASSLDPHTSSYEQYF. In DNA, the CDR3 is TGCGCCAGCAGCTTGGATCCTCATACGAGCTCCTACGAGCAGTACTTC.

This clonotype was counted many times. V is TRBV9 and J is TRBJ2-1, with 11 bases lining up with TRBD2. This CDR3 comprises 15 residues. With V trimmed by 3 bases and J by 5 bases, 4 bases remained unmatched. Germline V gene sequence: CDR1 SGDLS, CDR2 YYNGEE. CDR3 protein: CASSALLAGDNEQFF. DNA for the CDR3: TGTGCCAGCAGCGCCCTACTAGCGGGGGACAATGAGCAGTTCTTC.

In its sample, this clonotype was seen many times. The V and J genes are TRBV5-5 and TRBJ1-2; D uncertain. The CDR3 consists of 12 residues. The germline V gene has CDR1 SGHKS and CDR2 YYEKEE (reference sequence). Trimming took 0 bases from V and 7 from J, leaving 7 bases between them. CDR3 residues: CASSLGEGGYTF. CDR3 nucleotide sequence: TGTGCCAGCAGCTTGGGGGAGGGTGGCTACACCTTC.

This clonotype came up a few times. The chain combines TRBV13 with TRBJ1-3; D uncertain. Germline CDR1 reads PRHDT; CDR2 reads FYEKMQ (reference sequence). This CDR3 contains 15 residues. Trimming shortened V by 3 bases and J by 4 bases, and 13 bases separated the two germline ends. The CDR3 bases are TGTGCCAGCAGCTTCAAGTACTTTTCAGGAAACACCATATATTTT. This translates into CASSFKYFSGNTIYF.

Many counts were recorded for this clonotype. The gene calls are TRBV3-1 and TRBJ2-5, with D tentatively TRBD2 (5 bases). The V gene lost 2 bases and the J gene lost 4 bases, with 8 bases spanning the gap. Germline CDR1 LGHDT, CDR2 YNNKEL (reference sequence). This CDR3 is 13 amino acids long. CDR3 in DNA: TGTGCCAGCAGCCAACGGGGAGCAGAGACCCAGTACTTC. It specifies CASSQRGAETQYF.

This chain links TRBV7-9 with TRBJ2-7; TRBD2 is a possible D gene (7 bases). V was shortened by 0 bases and J by 3 bases, with 15 bases between the two germline ends. This CDR3 contains 16 residues. The V gene's germline CDR1 is SEHNR and CDR2 FQNEAQ (reference sequence). CDR3 nucleotides: TGTGCCAGCAGCTTAGCGCCGAGGGGGGGGCTCTACGAGCAGTACTTC. It yields the protein CASSLAPRGGLYEQYF.